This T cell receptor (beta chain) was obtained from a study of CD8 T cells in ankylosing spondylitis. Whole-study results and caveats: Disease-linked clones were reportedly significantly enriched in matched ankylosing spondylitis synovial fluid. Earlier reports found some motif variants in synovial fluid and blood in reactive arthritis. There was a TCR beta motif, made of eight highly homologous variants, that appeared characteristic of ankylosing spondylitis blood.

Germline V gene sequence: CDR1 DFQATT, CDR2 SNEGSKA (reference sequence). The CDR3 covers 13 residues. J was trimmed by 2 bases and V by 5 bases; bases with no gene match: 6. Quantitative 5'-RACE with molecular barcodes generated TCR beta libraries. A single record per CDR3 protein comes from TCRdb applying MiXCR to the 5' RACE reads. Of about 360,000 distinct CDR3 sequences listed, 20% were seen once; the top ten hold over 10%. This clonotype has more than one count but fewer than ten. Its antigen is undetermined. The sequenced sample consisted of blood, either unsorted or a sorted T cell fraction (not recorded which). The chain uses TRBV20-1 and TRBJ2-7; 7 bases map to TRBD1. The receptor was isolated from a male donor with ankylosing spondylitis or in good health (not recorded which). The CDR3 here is CSARTGLTYEQYF. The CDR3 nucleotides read TGCAGTGCTCGGACAGGCCTCACCTACGAGCAGTACTTC.